This entry features one T cell receptor (beta chain) sequence. Its antigen is unknown. Base qualities are not recorded, but no much larger clone differs from it by a single base. This sample was included in a study of blood T cell repertoires in COVID-19 (TCRdb year 2020). Notes on the research overall: Samples from collaborators originated in the United States, Italy and Spain and spanned both the acute and convalescent phases of COVID-19. The material from the prospective study consisted of cDNA or gDNA derived from T cells, B-cell-depleted T cells, or PBMCs. Subjects who had been exposed to COVID-19, were actively infected with it, or had recovered from it provided the deeply sampled blood TCRbeta repertoires that made up the dataset. The repertoires were released in a freely available public database meant as a resource for research on the immune response to SARS-CoV-2. Samples came from the ongoing ImmuneRACE study (first 160 participants) plus 1,254 subjects from 6 global collaborators. Nearly every sample came with metadata listing a de-identified subject ID, COVID-19 status, age in years and sex. Where HLA class I and class II types were available, the types were taken from metadata supplied by the sample provider, not from assay-based typing.

TCRbeta CDR3 regions were amplified from genomic DNA using the immunoSEQ Assay, a bias-controlled multiplex PCR. On the study's bioinformatics: Nucleated cell counts per sample were estimated from amplification of reference gene primers within the assay. Sequence reads were collapsed and filtered to measure the absolute abundance of every unique TCRbeta CDR3 rearrangement. Productive Simpson clonality was computed per sample as the square root of Simpson's diversity index over productive rearrangements. TCRdb took over this immuneACCESS table, retaining in-frame rearrangements with V and J assigned. Such tables are incomplete; in checked studies, under half of the missing clones stem from an unresolved V gene, and the remainder is unexplained. V and J calls and clone size are as listed in that table; D and trimming were resolved from the DNA. This sample holds approximately 280,000 clones; about 89% were observed only once. The ten largest clones add up to approximately 4.2% of the sample.

V is pared back by 3 bases and J by 5 bases, with 13 bases lying between the germline termini. The CDR3 sequence holds 15 residues, the cysteine and phenylalanine included. The read is trimmed to its CDR3 DNA, 45 bases read in frame from base 1. The germline V gene supplies CDR1 KGHSH and CDR2 LQKENI. Collaborating institutions collected whole blood in K2EDTA tubes following their own protocols. Collaborator samples were shipped for TCRbeta analysis as frozen whole blood, isolated PBMCs, or DNA extracted from either sample type. General study outcomes and caveats: How much clinical and demographic metadata was included differed by source and by participant, and the metadata was provided uncurated.

The sample taken for sequencing was peripheral blood. Recombination joined TRBV18 with TRBJ2-2; matching of 6 bases hints at TRBD1 as the D gene. The receptor was isolated from a man aged 40-49 years with acute or convalescent COVID-19. The CDR3 protein is CASSPATGITGELFF. The nucleotide sequence is TGTGCCAGCTCACCGGCGACAGGAATAACCGGGGAGCTGTTTTTT. The full variable domain, completed from the reference TRBV18 and TRBJ2-2 proteins outside the CDR3, reads NAGVMQNPRHLVRRRGQEARLRCSPMKGHSHVYWYRQLPEEGLKFMVYLQKENIIDESGMPKERFSAEFPKEGPSILRIQQVVRGDSAAYFCASSPATGITGELFFGEGSRLTVL.